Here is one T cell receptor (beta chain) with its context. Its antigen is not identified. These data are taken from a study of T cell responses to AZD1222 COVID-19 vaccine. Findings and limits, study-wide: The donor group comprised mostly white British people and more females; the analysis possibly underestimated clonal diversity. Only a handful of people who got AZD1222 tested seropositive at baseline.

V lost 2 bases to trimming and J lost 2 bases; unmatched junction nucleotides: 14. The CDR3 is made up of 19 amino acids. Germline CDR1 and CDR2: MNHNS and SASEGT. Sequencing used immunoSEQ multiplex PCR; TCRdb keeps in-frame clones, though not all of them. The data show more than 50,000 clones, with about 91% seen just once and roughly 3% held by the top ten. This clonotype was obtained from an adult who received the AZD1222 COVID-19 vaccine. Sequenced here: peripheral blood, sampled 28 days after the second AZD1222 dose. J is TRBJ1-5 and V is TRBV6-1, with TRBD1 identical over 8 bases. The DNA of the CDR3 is TGTGCCAGCAGTGAAAGAACAGGACAGGGACCGGGGGGCAATCAGCCCCAGCATTTT. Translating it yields CASSERTGQGPGGNQPQHF.